This T cell receptor beta chain was retrieved from a study of cytomegalovirus exposure and HLA in healthy donors. General study results and limits: Follow-up analysis later connected one missense variant in DCLRE1C with trimming of TCR beta V- and J-genes.

The PCR used 60 Vbeta and 13 Jbeta primers. The table came from immunoSEQ multiplex PCR; TCRdb's copy has only in-frame clones and leaves some out. The sample holds about 120,000 clones; about 70% are singletons and the top ten take around 2%. Of note for this clone: Its antigen is not known. Other DNA sequences in the sample encode the same CDR3.

Germline assignment: CDR1 MDHEN and CDR2 SYDVKM. Trimming took off 5 bases at V and 4 bases at J, with 9 bases between the two ends. The CDR3 totals 13 residues. This chain joins TRBV28 and TRBJ1-5; tentative D call: TRBD1 (5 bases). Sample: PBMCs. This receptor was taken from a human donor in good health. DNA of the CDR3: TGTGCCAGCAGTAGAGACAGTAATCAGCCCCAGCATTTT. Translation gives CASSRDSNQPQHF.